The 17 T cell receptor beta chains given below trace back to one sample, sequenced in a study of identical twins' blood T cells. Using its own MiXCR run on the 5' RACE reads, TCRdb lists one record per CDR3 protein. The top ten clones hold approximately 6.6% of a sample with roughly 340,000 distinct CDR3 sequences, approximately 30% of them seen once. What was sequenced was PBMCs. The receptors shown here come from a woman aged 18 to 50 in good health.

This clonotype was observed a handful of times. V and J are TRBV12-3 or TRBV12-4 and TRBJ2-1, with TRBD2 identical over 11 bases. The CDR3 spans 15 residues. V lost 6 bases to trimming and J lost 5 bases; unmatched junction nucleotides: 6. This chain's CDR3 is CASRLTSGGDNEQFF. The CDR3 DNA follows: TGTGCCAGCAGGCTTACTAGCGGGGGTGACAATGAGCAGTTCTTC.

The chain employs TRBV12-3 or TRBV12-4 and TRBJ2-7; TRBD2 aligns across 7 bases. This CDR3 region has 14 residues. V was clipped by 2 bases and J by 5 bases; unmatched bases: 6. The CDR3 region is CASSLRAGNHEQYF. In nucleotides, the CDR3 is TGTGCCAGCAGTTTAAGAGCGGGGAATCACGAGCAGTACTTC.

The V call is TRBV5-5, the J call TRBJ2-2, with D possibly matching TRBD1 (6 bases). V lost 4 bases and J 2 bases, leaving 15 bases between the germline ends. The CDR3 has 16 amino acids. Germline V gives CDR1 SGHKS, CDR2 YYEKEE (reference sequence). The CDR3 is CASSATGTPNTGELFF. The CDR3 nucleotides read TGTGCCAGCAGCGCCACCGGGACACCTAACACCGGGGAGCTGTTTTTT.

About this clonotype itself: The junction departs from the called germline gene at one end, perhaps through a read error. The rearrangement links TRBV15 to TRBJ1-1; D call uncertain. Germline-derived CDR1 and CDR2 are LNHNV and YYDKDF (reference sequence). The CDR3 consists of 13 residues. CDR3 DNA: TGTGCCGCCAGCAGAGATACAAGCACTGAAGCTTTCTTT. The encoded protein is CAASRDTSTEAFF.

In this sample, this clonotype turned up many times. V usage is TRBV6-5 and J usage is TRBJ2-1; tentative D call: TRBD1 (6 bases). Germline CDR1 and CDR2: MNHEY and SVGAGI. The V end was cut by 6 bases, the J end by 9 bases, with 18 bases between. The CDR3 is 14 amino acids. The CDR3 loop reads CASSSDRISSEQFF. In DNA form, the CDR3 reads TGTGCCAGCAGCTCCGACAGGATTTCAAGTGAGCAGTTCTTC.

V gene TRBV29-1 combines with J gene TRBJ1-4; tentative D call: TRBD1 (5 bases). Germline CDR1 is SQVTM and CDR2 is ANQGSEA. The germline V and J ends were trimmed by 6 bases and 5 bases, with 19 bases remaining between them. This CDR3 has 15 amino acids. The CDR3 loop is CSVREEGLKNEKLFF. DNA of the CDR3: TGCAGCGTGCGGGAAGAGGGACTGAAAAATGAAAAACTGTTTTTT.

The DNA for the CDR3 is TGTGCCAGCAGCCGCTCGGGAGGGTGGAACACTGAAGCTTTCTTT. This sequence encodes CASSRSGGWNTEAFF. This rearrangement joins TRBV3-1 to TRBJ1-1; D ambiguous. CDR1 is LGHDT, CDR2 YNNKEL, per germline (reference sequence). This CDR3 is built from 15 residues. The V end lost 4 bases, the J end lost 1 base, and 13 bases lay between the germline ends.

This clonotype has a handful of counts. The CDR3 loop reads CASSSGTGVFNEKLFF. The CDR3 coding sequence is TGTGCCAGCAGCTCCGGGACAGGGGTATTTAATGAAAAACTGTTTTTT. V is TRBV7-2 and J is TRBJ1-4; TRBD1 aligns across 10 bases. The CDR3 loop spans 16 amino acids. Germline CDR1 is SGHTA and CDR2 is FQGNSA. J was trimmed by 4 bases and V by 4 bases; bases with no gene match: 6.

This chain joins TRBV29-1 and TRBJ1-2; D is perhaps TRBD1 (5 bases). CDR1 and CDR2 (germline): SQVTM, ANQGSEA. The CDR3 is 15 amino acids. V was shortened by 4 bases and J by 8 bases, with 23 bases between the two germline ends. The DNA of the CDR3 is TGCAGCGTTGGTAGAGGGTCGGGGCGAATTCTCGGCTACACCTTC. Its protein is CSVGRGSGRILGYTF.

This clonotype was found many times. The gene calls are TRBV6-1 and TRBJ1-5; D gene unclear. The V end lost 0 bases, the J end lost 3 bases, and 9 bases lay between the germline ends. CDR3 length: 15 amino acids. From germline, CDR1 is MNHNS and CDR2 SASEGT. Here the CDR3 reads CASSEARQNNQPQHF. CDR3 bases: TGTGCCAGCAGTGAAGCGCGGCAGAACAATCAGCCCCAGCATTTT.

This rearrangement joins TRBV6-6 to TRBJ1-1, with TRBD1 as a possible D gene (5 bases). Trimming left V 2 bases short and J 3 bases short, with 7 bases between. The CDR3 totals 13 residues. The germline V gene encodes CDR1 MNHNY and CDR2 SVGAGI (reference sequence). The CDR3 spells CASSYAQDTEAFF. CDR3 DNA: TGTGCCAGCAGTTACGCACAGGACACTGAAGCTTTCTTT.

This clonotype was seen many times. The chain carries TRBV5-4 and TRBJ1-3; TRBD1 is a possible D gene (6 bases). The CDR3 length is 17 residues. Trimming cost V 1 base and J 0 bases, with 14 bases left between them. CDR1 and CDR2 from the germline V gene are SGHNT and YYREEE (reference sequence). The CDR3 loop reads CASSLLGHSFSGNTIYF. The DNA of the CDR3 is TGTGCCAGCAGCTTGCTGGGACATTCTTTCTCTGGAAACACCATATATTTT.

This sequence joins TRBV12-3 or TRBV12-4 and TRBJ1-4; 8 nucleotides match TRBD1. Trimming at V came to 5 bases and at J to 4 bases, leaving 6 bases not matched to a gene. The CDR3 runs to 15 residues. CDR3 sequence: CASSQPTGDNEKLFF. The CDR3 DNA follows: TGTGCCAGCAGTCAACCGACAGGGGATAATGAAAAACTGTTTTTT.

The V gene is TRBV10-2, the J gene TRBJ2-1; 8 nucleotides align to TRBD2. Germline V gives CDR1 WSHSY, CDR2 SAAADI. V lost 4 bases to trimming and J lost 8 bases; unmatched junction nucleotides: 7. The CDR3 contains 14 residues. CDR3 in amino acids: CASSVAGGADEQFF. The CDR3 DNA sequence: TGCGCCAGCAGTGTCGCGGGAGGAGCGGATGAGCAGTTCTTC.

The V gene is TRBV29-1, the J gene TRBJ2-1; D is unclear. Trimming removed 7 bases at V and 10 bases at J, with 11 bases between. Germline CDR1 SQVTM, CDR2 ANQGSEA. The CDR3 has 10 amino acids. The CDR3 is CSAVVTEQFF. The CDR3 DNA sequence: TGCAGCGCTGTCGTAACCGAGCAGTTCTTC.

The V call is TRBV5-1, the J call TRBJ2-2; possible D gene TRBD1, 6 bases. Trimming cost V 4 bases and J 3 bases, with 10 bases left between them. Germline CDR1 SGHRS, CDR2 YFSETQ. CDR3 size: 14 residues. The CDR3 reads CASSLQGYTGELFF. The CDR3 DNA reads as TGCGCCAGCAGCCTGCAGGGGTACACCGGGGAGCTGTTTTTT.

The chain joins TRBV11-2 to TRBJ1-3; D gene ambiguous. This CDR3 has 15 amino acids. Germline values: CDR1 SGHAT, CDR2 FQNNGV. The germline V and J ends were trimmed by 4 bases and 0 bases, with 10 bases remaining between them. CDR3 DNA: TGTGCCAGCAGCTCCCACAGTAACTCTGGAAACACCATATATTTT. Translating it yields CASSSHSNSGNTIYF.